Listed here are 25 T cell receptor beta chains from one sample, sequenced in a study of HIV-infected patients and healthy controls. TCRdb passed the 5' RACE reads through MiXCR, listing each CDR3 protein once. Of some 17,000 distinct CDR3 sequences listed, about a sixth are singletons. The source material was CD8+ T cells from blood. The receptors derive from a human donor in good health.

This clonotype came up many times. V and J are TRBV6-1 and TRBJ2-1, with 9 bases identical to TRBD2. CDR1 is MNHNS and CDR2 is SASEGT in the germline V gene. This CDR3 has 15 residues. Trimming took 3 bases from V and 6 from J; bases not matched to a gene: 6. Here the CDR3 reads CASSEGGGEVNEQFF. In nucleotides, the CDR3 is TGTGCCAGCAGTGAGGGCGGGGGGGAGGTCAATGAGCAGTTCTTC.

The chain uses TRBV27 and TRBJ2-2; D perhaps matches TRBD1 (7 bases). Germline V lookup: CDR1 MNHEY, CDR2 SMNVEV (reference sequence). The ends were cut back, 3 bases at V and 6 bases at J, with 14 bases in the middle. This CDR3 is 15 amino acids long. CDR3 sequence reads: CASSFSQGGPGELFF. For the CDR3, the DNA is TGTGCCAGCAGTTTCAGTCAGGGGGGTCCCGGGGAGCTGTTTTTT.

This clonotype was seen ten or more times. V gene TRBV20-1 combines with J gene TRBJ2-3, with 9 bases fitting TRBD2. CDR1 and CDR2 (germline): DFQATT, SNEGSKA (reference sequence). CDR3 length: 15 amino acids. The J segment lost 1 base and the V segment lost 2 bases, leaving 4 bases of the junction unmatched. CDR3: CSARPRTSGTDTQYF. The CDR3 DNA follows: TGCAGTGCTAGACCAAGGACTAGCGGCACAGATACGCAGTATTTT.

This clonotype was seen repeatedly, ten times or more. The V and J genes are TRBV12-3 or TRBV12-4 and TRBJ1-2; unclear D gene. The CDR3 loop spans 12 amino acids. Trimming removed 8 bases at V and 2 bases at J, with 9 bases between. CDR3 amino acids: CASGKTNYGYTF. The CDR3 DNA reads TGTGCCAGCGGGAAAACCAACTATGGCTACACCTTC.

The chain joins TRBV4-3 to TRBJ1-2; D is possibly TRBD1 (5 bases). Deletions cut 4 bases from V and 3 bases from J, with 15 bases between. The CDR3 has 15 residues. Germline V gene lookup returns CDR1 LGHNA and CDR2 YSLEER. The CDR3 coding sequence is TGCGCCAGCAGCCGTGGATTGGTAGGGGACTATGGCTACACCTTC. Translating it yields CASSRGLVGDYGYTF.

The V gene is TRBV13, the J gene TRBJ2-1, with D possibly TRBD2 on 6 matching bases. V was clipped by 1 base and J by 5 bases, with 9 bases between them. This CDR3 is 14 amino acids long. Germline V gene lookup returns CDR1 PRHDT and CDR2 FYEKMQ (reference sequence). CDR3 sequence: CASSLAGAHNEQFF. The CDR3 bases are TGTGCCAGCAGCTTAGCGGGAGCCCACAATGAGCAGTTCTTC. Drawing the rest from reference TRBV13 and TRBJ2-1, the complete variable domain is AAGVIQSPRHLIKEKRETATLKCYPIPRHDTVYWYQQGPGQDPQFLISFYEKMQSDKGSIPDRFSAQQFSDYHSELNMSSLELGDSALYFCASSLAGAHNEQFFGPGTRLTVL.

This clonotype is categorized as medium-sized. The chain employs TRBV20-1 and TRBJ1-2; D gene ambiguous. This CDR3 is built from 13 residues. The germline V and J ends were trimmed by 0 bases and 6 bases, with 11 bases remaining between them. Germline CDR1 and CDR2: DFQATT and SNEGSKA (reference sequence). DNA for the CDR3: TGCAGTGCTAGAGATAGTCCCGGGAATGGCTACACCTTC. It specifies CSARDSPGNGYTF.

This clonotype has only a few counts. V is TRBV20-1 and J is TRBJ2-7; D possibly corresponds to TRBD1 (5 bases). This CDR3 spans 11 amino acids. Germline V gene data show CDR1 as DFQATT and CDR2 as SNEGSKA (reference sequence). As DNA, the CDR3 is TGCAGCTCAGGGCTGGATGTCGAGCAGTACTTC. This codes for CSSGLDVEQYF.

The chain employs TRBV6-6 and TRBJ2-1; no clear D gene. This CDR3 has 10 residues. V was trimmed by 6 bases and J by 5 bases, leaving 2 bases between them. The germline CDR1 and CDR2 sequences are MNHNY and SVGAGI (reference sequence). The CDR3 DNA reads as TGTGCCAGCAGAGACAATGAGCAGTTCTTC. Amino acids: CASRDNEQFF.

This clonotype was seen repeatedly, ten times or more. This rearrangement joins TRBV2 to TRBJ1-4; no clear D. This CDR3 is built from 15 residues. V dropped 1 base and J dropped 4 bases, with 10 bases sitting between them. CDR1 SNHLY and CDR2 FYNNEI come from the germline V gene. The CDR3 protein is CASSEESNYNEKLFF. The CDR3 DNA reads as TGTGCCAGCAGTGAAGAGTCAAACTATAATGAAAAACTGTTTTTT.

There are many counts of this clonotype. J is TRBJ2-1 and V is TRBV4-3; the match to TRBD2 covers 8 bases. V gave up 1 base and J gave up 4 bases; unmatched junction bases: 6. This CDR3 has 16 residues. Germline V gene sequence: CDR1 LGHNA, CDR2 YSLEER. Here the CDR3 DNA reads TGCGCCAGCAGCCAAGGTCTTAGCGGGGTTTACAATGAGCAGTTCTTC. Translation: CASSQGLSGVYNEQFF.

This clonotype was counted at least ten times. The chain joins TRBV11-2 to TRBJ1-2; 7 bases line up with TRBD1. With 1 base clipped from V and 6 bases from J, the junction kept 2 bases outside the gene matches. Germline V CDR1 and CDR2: SGHAT, FQNNGV. The CDR3 runs 13 residues. The CDR3 region has the DNA TGTGCCAGCAGCTTAGGCACAGGGGATGGCTACACCTTC. Its translation is CASSLGTGDGYTF.

This clonotype was counted many times. This rearrangement joins TRBV6-2 or TRBV6-3 to TRBJ2-1, with a possible D match to TRBD1 (6 bases). CDR1 MNHEY and CDR2 SVGEGT come from the germline V gene. The CDR3 is 15 residues long. V lost 2 bases and J lost 8, with 16 bases in between. CDR3 residues: CASSYKTGEGDEQFF. DNA for the CDR3: TGTGCCAGCAGTTACAAGACCGGAGAGGGGGATGAGCAGTTCTTC.

This clonotype was detected ten times or more. The rearrangement links TRBV18 to TRBJ2-1, with TRBD1 matching 8 bases. V was clipped by 9 bases and J by 8 bases; unmatched bases: 9. The CDR3 covers 13 residues. Germline CDR1 KGHSH, CDR2 LQKENI. The CDR3 reads CASTQTGVDEQFF. The CDR3 region has the DNA TGTGCCAGTACGCAGACAGGGGTCGATGAGCAGTTCTTC. Full variable domain (rest looked up from reference TRBV18 and TRBJ2-1): NAGVMQNPRHLVRRRGQEARLRCSPMKGHSHVYWYRQLPEEGLKFMVYLQKENIIDESGMPKERFSAEFPKEGPSILRIQQVVRGDSAAYFCASTQTGVDEQFFGPGTRLTVL.

The chain recombines TRBV27 with TRBJ1-1, with TRBD1 as a possible D gene (6 bases). Trimming removed 3 bases at V and 8 bases at J, with 25 bases between. The CDR3 has 17 residues. The germline CDR1 and CDR2 sequences are MNHEY and SMNVEV (reference sequence). CDR3 DNA sequence: TGTGCCAGCAGTTTTCTTCACGGATTGGTTAGAACAGGGGAAGCTTTCTTT. Protein product: CASSFLHGLVRTGEAFF.

Ten or more counts support this clonotype. The chain uses TRBV4-2 and TRBJ2-7, with D possibly TRBD2 on 6 matching bases. Germline V gene data show CDR1 as LGHNA and CDR2 as YNFKEQ. V lost 4 bases to trimming and J lost 0 bases, with 16 bases between them. The CDR3 is 16 residues long. This chain's CDR3 is CASSPEASVSSYEQYF. As DNA, the CDR3 is TGTGCCAGCAGCCCAGAGGCTAGCGTCAGCTCCTACGAGCAGTACTTC.

This clonotype was seen a handful of times. This chain uses TRBV12-3 or TRBV12-4 with TRBJ2-3; D remains unclear. Trimming pared 3 bases from V and 2 bases from J, leaving 6 bases between. This CDR3 region has 13 residues. CDR3 region: CASSLQYTDTQYF. The CDR3 bases are TGTGCCAGCAGTTTGCAGTACACAGATACGCAGTATTTT.

Many counts were recorded for this clonotype. The chain employs TRBV20-1 and TRBJ2-7; 8 positions agree with TRBD2. Trimming at V came to 6 bases and at J to 0 bases, leaving 7 bases not matched to a gene. The CDR3 covers 14 residues. From germline, CDR1 is DFQATT and CDR2 SNEGSKA (reference sequence). Here the CDR3 reads CSAVISGSSYEQYF. CDR3 nucleotides: TGCAGTGCGGTTATAAGCGGGAGCTCCTACGAGCAGTACTTC.

This clonotype has just a few counts. An end of the junction differs from the germline gene, which may be a read error. The V and J genes are TRBV30 and TRBJ2-3; TRBD2 matches at 9 bases. This CDR3 is 10 amino acids long. CDR1 and CDR2 (germline): GTSNPN, SVGIG (reference sequence). The CDR3 loop reads CAWFSGGTHF. As DNA, the CDR3 is TGTGCCTGGTTTAGCGGGGGCACACATTTT. The variable domain in full, with the rest retrieved from reference TRBV30 and TRBJ2-3, is SQTIHQWPATLVQPVGSPLSLECTVEGTSNPNLYWYRQAAGRGLQLLFYSVGIGQISSEVPQNLSASRPQDRQFILSSKKLLLSDSGFYLCAWFSGGTHFGPGTRLTVL.

The genes are TRBV7-2 and TRBJ2-7; D is unclear. The CDR3 runs to 14 residues. CDR1 and CDR2 from the germline V gene are SGHTA and FQGNSA. V lost 5 bases and J 2 bases, leaving 13 bases between the germline ends. CDR3 loop: CASSLGLLTYEQYF. CDR3 nucleotide sequence: TGTGCCAGCAGCCTAGGCCTACTTACCTACGAGCAGTACTTC.

This clonotype appeared many times. J is TRBJ2-1 and V is TRBV7-3; D is undetermined. The germline CDR1 and CDR2 sequences are SGHTA and FQGTGA. This CDR3 region has 13 residues. Between the trimmed V and J ends, which lost 2 bases and 5 bases, there was a span of 7 bases. This chain's CDR3 is CASSLSGDNEQFF. In DNA form, the CDR3 reads TGTGCCAGCAGCTTATCTGGGGACAATGAGCAGTTCTTC.

There are a few counts of this clonotype. The V call is TRBV28, the J call TRBJ1-4; D is unclear. V dropped 6 bases and J dropped 8 bases, with 10 bases sitting between them. This CDR3 comprises 12 residues. Germline loops: CDR1 MDHEN, CDR2 SYDVKM. The CDR3 DNA follows: TGTGCCAGCAGCCGAGGAGAGGAAAAACTGTTTTTT. Protein sequence: CASSRGEEKLFF.

This clonotype appeared many times. The chain is built from TRBV11-2 and TRBJ2-6; D call uncertain. The CDR3 loop spans 13 amino acids. CDR1 is SGHAT, CDR2 FQNNGV, per germline. The V end was cut by 0 bases, the J end by 6 bases, with 3 bases between. In nucleotides, the CDR3 is TGTGCCAGCAGCTTAGATCTGGCCAACGTCCTGACTTTC. It is translated as CASSLDLANVLTF. Combining the CDR3 with reference TRBV11-2 and TRBJ2-6 gives the whole variable domain EAGVAQSPRYKIIEKRQSVAFWCNPISGHATLYWYQQILGQGPKLLIQFQNNGVVDDSQLPKDRFSAERLKGVDSTLKIQPAKLEDSAVYLCASSLDLANVLTFGAGSRLTVL.

In this sample, this clonotype turned up many times. This chain connects TRBV29-1 to TRBJ2-3; D uncertain. Per germline, CDR1 SQVTM and CDR2 ANQGSEA. Trimming removed 7 bases at V and 1 base at J, with 21 bases between. CDR3 length equals 16 residues. CDR3 DNA: TGCAGCGCAAGATTCCAGACCAACGCTCGCACAGATACGCAGTATTTT. This codes for CSARFQTNARTDTQYF.

This clonotype has ten or more counts. The chain is built from TRBV12-3 or TRBV12-4 and TRBJ2-1, with D perhaps given as TRBD1 or TRBD2 (6 bases each). This CDR3 comprises 13 residues. V gave up 7 bases and J gave up 6 bases, with 13 bases separating them. The CDR3 region is CASTHGGPNEQFF. The CDR3 nucleotides read TGTGCCAGCACCCACGGGGGCCCCAATGAGCAGTTCTTC.